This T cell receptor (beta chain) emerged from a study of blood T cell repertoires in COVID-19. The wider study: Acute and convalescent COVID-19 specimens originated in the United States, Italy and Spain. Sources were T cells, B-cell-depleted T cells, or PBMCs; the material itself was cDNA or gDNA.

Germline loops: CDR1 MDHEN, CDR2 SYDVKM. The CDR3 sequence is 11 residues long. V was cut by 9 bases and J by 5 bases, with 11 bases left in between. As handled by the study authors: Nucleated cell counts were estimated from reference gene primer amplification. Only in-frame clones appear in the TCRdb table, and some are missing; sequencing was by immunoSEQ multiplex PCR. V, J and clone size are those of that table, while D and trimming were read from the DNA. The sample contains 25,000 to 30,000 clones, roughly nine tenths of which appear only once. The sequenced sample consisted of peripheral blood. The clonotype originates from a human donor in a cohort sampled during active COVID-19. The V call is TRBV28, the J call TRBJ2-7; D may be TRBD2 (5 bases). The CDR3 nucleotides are TGTGCCAGTAGTGAGGGCCACGAGCAGTACTTC. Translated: CASSEGHEQYF.